A selection of T cell receptor beta chains follows, all from one sample in a study of neurological immune-mediated disorders. TCRdb redid the calling of the 5' RACE reads with MiXCR, one entry per CDR3 protein. Of 65,000 to 80,000 distinct CDR3 sequences listed, approximately 5% were seen once; the top ten hold 2% to 2.5%. What was sequenced was PBMCs. These receptors came from a woman in her 70s with multiple sclerosis. Each CDR3 is given with its conserved first and last residue. The D gene is left open where the match is weak. Clone size appears in some rows only: once, few, many, or a class for an expanded clone.

d_gene	v_gene	abundance	j_gene	CDR3aa	CDR3nt
-	TRBV7-3	many	TRBJ1-1	CASSSTGTSNTEAFF	TGTGCCAGCAGCTCTACGGGCACCTCGAACACTGAAGCTTTCTTT
-	TRBV20-1	many	TRBJ2-7	CSARDRVSYEQYF	TGCAGTGCTAGAGATCGGGTATCCTACGAGCAGTACTTC
TRBD2	TRBV12-3/TRBV12-4	few	TRBJ2-7	CASSRRSTSASYEQYF	TGTGCCAGCAGCCGAAGGTCGACTAGCGCGTCCTACGAGCAGTACTTC
TRBD1	TRBV4-3	many	TRBJ1-4	CASSPGQIRNEKLFF	TGCGCCAGCAGCCCGGGACAGATCAGGAATGAAAAACTGTTTTTT
-	TRBV5-1	many	TRBJ2-6	CASSLDRAGPGANVLTF	TGCGCCAGCAGCTTGGATAGGGCGGGACCTGGGGCCAACGTCCTGACTTTC
-	TRBV21-1	many	TRBJ2-2	CASSTTGIPGELFF	TGTGCCAGCAGCACAACAGGGATTCCCGGGGAGCTGTTTTTT
-	TRBV10-3	many	TRBJ2-6	CAISESTGTGANVLTF	TGTGCCATCAGTGAGTCGACAGGCACCGGGGCCAACGTCCTGACTTTC
-	TRBV7-9	many	TRBJ2-7	CASSYSMGHEQYF	TGTGCCAGCAGTTACTCTATGGGCCACGAGCAGTACTTC
-	TRBV29-1	many	TRBJ1-1	CSGSNTEAFF	TGCAGCGGTAGCAACACTGAAGCTTTCTTT
TRBD1	TRBV7-2	many	TRBJ1-2	CASSQGTGNYGYTF	TGTGCCAGCAGCCAGGGGACAGGGAACTATGGCTACACCTTC
-	TRBV20-1	-	TRBJ2-1	CAPGTALGNEQFF	TGCGCCCCGGGGACGGCCCTGGGGAATGAGCAGTTCTTC
-	TRBV27	many	TRBJ1-2	CASSLVPDSNYGYTF	TGTGCCAGCAGTTTGGTGCCAGATTCTAACTATGGCTACACCTTC
-	TRBV6-5	many	TRBJ1-1	CASRQVPYTEAFF	TGTGCCAGCCGACAGGTGCCGTACACTGAAGCTTTCTTT
-	TRBV5-1	many	TRBJ2-5	CASSLAPAQETQYF	TGCGCCAGCAGCTTGGCTCCAGCCCAAGAGACCCAGTACTTC
TRBD2	TRBV11-2	-	TRBJ2-7	CASSRGAGGGYEQYF	TGTGCCAGCAGCCGGGGGGCGGGAGGAGGCTACGAGCAGTACTTC
-	TRBV5-5	many	TRBJ2-2	CASSLRGDSVWTGELFF	TGTGCCAGCAGCTTACGGGGGGACAGTGTTTGGACCGGGGAGCTGTTTTTT
TRBD2	TRBV6-2/TRBV6-3	many	TRBJ2-7	CASSDGLAGGPREQYF	TGTGCCAGCAGCGATGGACTAGCGGGAGGGCCGCGAGAGCAGTACTTC
TRBD1	TRBV6-2/TRBV6-3	few	TRBJ1-2	CASRTGQGGYGYTF	TGTGCCAGCAGAACGGGACAGGGAGGCTATGGCTACACCTTC
-	TRBV25-1	few	TRBJ2-7	CASSSYEQYF	TGTGCCAGCAGCTCCTACGAGCAGTACTTC
TRBD1	TRBV7-9	-	TRBJ1-1	CASSYGQGNTEAFF	TGTGCCAGCAGCTATGGACAGGGTAACACTGAAGCTTTCTTT
-	TRBV5-1	large	TRBJ2-2	CASVTGELFF	TGCGCCAGCGTAACCGGGGAGCTGTTTTTT
-	TRBV9	many	TRBJ2-3	CASSVETPPSTDTQYF	TGTGCCAGCAGCGTAGAGACTCCACCTAGCACAGATACGCAGTATTTT
TRBD2	TRBV7-2	many	TRBJ2-1	CASSLGGTSGRAQEQFF	TGTGCCAGCAGCTTAGGGGGGACTAGCGGGAGGGCACAGGAGCAGTTCTTC
-	TRBV20-1	-	TRBJ2-3	CSVQGSTDTQYF	TGCAGTGTCCAGGGGAGCACAGATACGCAGTATTTT
-	TRBV12-3/TRBV12-4	many	TRBJ2-1	CASSSLAGFPNF	TGTGCCAGCAGTTCCTTGGCGGGCTTCCCAAACTTC
-	TRBV20-1	-	TRBJ1-6	CSARMGANSPLHF	TGCAGTGCTAGGATGGGGGCCAATTCACCCCTCCACTTT
TRBD1	TRBV5-1	many	TRBJ2-5	CASSLARGETQYF	TGCGCCAGCAGCTTGGCCAGGGGGGAGACCCAGTACTTC
-	TRBV25-1	many	TRBJ2-1	CASILNNEQFF	TGTGCCAGCATTCTCAACAATGAGCAGTTCTTC